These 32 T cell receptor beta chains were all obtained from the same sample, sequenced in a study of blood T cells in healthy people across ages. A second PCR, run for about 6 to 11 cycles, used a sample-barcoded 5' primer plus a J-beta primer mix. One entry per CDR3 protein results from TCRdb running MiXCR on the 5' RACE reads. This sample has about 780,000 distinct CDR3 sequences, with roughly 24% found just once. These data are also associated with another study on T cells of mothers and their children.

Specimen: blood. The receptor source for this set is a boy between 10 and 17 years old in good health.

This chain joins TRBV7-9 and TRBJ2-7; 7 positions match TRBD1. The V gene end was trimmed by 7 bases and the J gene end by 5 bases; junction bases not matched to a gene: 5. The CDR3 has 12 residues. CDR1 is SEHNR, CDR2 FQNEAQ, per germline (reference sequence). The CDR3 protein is CASTATGDEQYF. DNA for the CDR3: TGTGCCAGCACCGCAACAGGGGACGAGCAGTACTTC. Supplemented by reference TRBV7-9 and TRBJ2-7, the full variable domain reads DTGVSQNPRHKITKRGQNVTFRCDPISEHNRLYWYRQTLGQGPEFLTYFQNEAQLEKSRLLSDRFSAERPKGSFSTLEIQRTEQGDSAMYLCASTATGDEQYFGPGTRLTVT.

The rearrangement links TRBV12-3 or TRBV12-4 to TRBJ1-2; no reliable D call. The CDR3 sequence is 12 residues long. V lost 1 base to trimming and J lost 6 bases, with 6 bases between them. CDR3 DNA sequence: TGTGCCAGCAGTTTAGGGTATAATGGCTACACCTTC. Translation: CASSLGYNGYTF.

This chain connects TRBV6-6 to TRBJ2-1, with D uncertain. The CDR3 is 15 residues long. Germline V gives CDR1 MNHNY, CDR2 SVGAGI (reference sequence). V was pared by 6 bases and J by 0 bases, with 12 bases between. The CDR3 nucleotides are TGTGCCAGCAGCCATGACCCGAGCTCCTACAATGAGCAGTTCTTC. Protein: CASSHDPSSYNEQFF.

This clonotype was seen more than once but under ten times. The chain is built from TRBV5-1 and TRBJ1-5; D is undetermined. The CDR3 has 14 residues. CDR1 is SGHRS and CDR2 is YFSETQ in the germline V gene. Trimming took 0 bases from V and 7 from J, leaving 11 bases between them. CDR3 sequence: CASSLEAVRQPQHF. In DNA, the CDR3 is TGCGCCAGCAGCTTGGAGGCAGTGAGGCAGCCCCAGCATTTT.

CDR3 DNA: TGCGCCAGCAGCCAAGCGGGACAGGGCGATGAGCAGTTCTTC. This encodes CASSQAGQGDEQFF. This chain uses TRBV4-1 with TRBJ2-1; TRBD1 matches at 9 bases. This CDR3 comprises 14 residues. Trimming cost V 1 base and J 8 bases; bases outside gene matches: 3. Germline assignment: CDR1 MGHRA and CDR2 YSYEKL.

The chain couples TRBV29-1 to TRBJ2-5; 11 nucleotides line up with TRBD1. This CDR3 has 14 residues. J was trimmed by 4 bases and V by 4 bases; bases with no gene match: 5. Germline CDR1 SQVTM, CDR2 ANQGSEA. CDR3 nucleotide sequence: TGCAGCGTTGTTTCGGACAGGGGGCGAGAGACCCAGTACTTC. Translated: CSVVSDRGRETQYF.

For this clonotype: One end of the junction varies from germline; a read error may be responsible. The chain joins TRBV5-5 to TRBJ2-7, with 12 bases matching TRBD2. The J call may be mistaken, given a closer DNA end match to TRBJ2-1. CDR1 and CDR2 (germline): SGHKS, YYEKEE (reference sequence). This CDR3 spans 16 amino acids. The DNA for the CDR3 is TGTGCCAGCAGCTCAAGGACTAGCGGGGCCTACAGTGAGCAGTTCTTC. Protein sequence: CASSSRTSGAYSEQFF.

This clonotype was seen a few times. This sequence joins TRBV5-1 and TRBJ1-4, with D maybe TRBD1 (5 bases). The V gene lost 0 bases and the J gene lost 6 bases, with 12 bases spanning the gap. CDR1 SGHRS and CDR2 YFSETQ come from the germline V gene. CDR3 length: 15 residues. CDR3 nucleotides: TGCGCCAGCAGCTTGGCAAGGTGGGACGATGAAAAACTGTTTTTT. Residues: CASSLARWDDEKLFF.

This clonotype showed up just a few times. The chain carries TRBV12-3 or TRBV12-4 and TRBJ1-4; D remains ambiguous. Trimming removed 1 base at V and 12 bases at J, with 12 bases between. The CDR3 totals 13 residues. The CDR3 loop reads CASSLGGLNQLFF. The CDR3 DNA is TGTGCCAGCAGTTTAGGTGGGCTGAACCAACTGTTTTTT.

CDR3 in amino acids: CASSDSGPYEQYF. CDR3 bases: TGTGCCAGCAGTGATTCGGGGCCCTACGAGCAGTACTTC. The chain couples TRBV28 to TRBJ2-7, with D possibly called TRBD1 or TRBD2 (5 bases each). The CDR3 length is 13 residues. With 5 bases removed from V and 2 bases from J, the gap between germline ends came to 10 bases. The germline gives CDR1 MDHEN, CDR2 SYDVKM.

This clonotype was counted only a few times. CDR3 sequence (DNA): TGCAGTGCGAGTGGACTAGCGGGGCTCGCAGATACGCAGTATTTT. This codes for CSASGLAGLADTQYF. The V and J genes are TRBV20-1 and TRBJ2-3; 12 bases fit TRBD2. The CDR3 spans 15 residues. In germline, CDR1 is DFQATT, CDR2 SNEGSKA (reference sequence). Trimming cost V 6 bases and J 4 bases; bases outside gene matches: 8.

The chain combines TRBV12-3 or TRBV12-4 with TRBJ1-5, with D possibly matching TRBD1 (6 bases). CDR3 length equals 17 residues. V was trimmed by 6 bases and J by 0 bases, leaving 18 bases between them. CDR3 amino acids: CASSPGQGFYSNQPQHF. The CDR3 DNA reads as TGTGCCAGCAGCCCTGGGCAGGGGTTTTATAGCAATCAGCCCCAGCATTTT.

The CDR3 loop is CASSGHAGESYNEQFF. DNA of the CDR3: TGTGCCAGCAGCGGACATGCGGGGGAATCCTACAATGAGCAGTTCTTC. This chain joins TRBV5-5 and TRBJ2-1; 7 bases line up with TRBD2. Germline CDR1 and CDR2: SGHKS and YYEKEE (reference sequence). V shed 4 bases, J shed 1 base, and the junction held 8 bases outside the gene matches. The CDR3 contains 16 residues.

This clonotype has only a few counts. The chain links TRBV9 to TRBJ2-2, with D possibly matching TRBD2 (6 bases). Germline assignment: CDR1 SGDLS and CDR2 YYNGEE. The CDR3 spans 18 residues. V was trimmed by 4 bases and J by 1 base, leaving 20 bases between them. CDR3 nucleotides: TGTGCCAGCAGCCTCACCCTCAGCGGGCCGGGGAACACCGGGGAGCTGTTTTTT. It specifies CASSLTLSGPGNTGELFF.

The CDR3 nucleotides read TGTGCCACCGCGGACAGCGGAATGAACACTGAAGCTTTCTTT. It translates to CATADSGMNTEAFF. The V gene is TRBV2, the J gene TRBJ1-1; D perhaps matches TRBD1 (6 bases). The V end was cut by 10 bases, the J end by 0 bases, with 15 bases between. Per the germline V gene, CDR1 is SNHLY and CDR2 is FYNNEI. The CDR3 loop spans 14 amino acids.

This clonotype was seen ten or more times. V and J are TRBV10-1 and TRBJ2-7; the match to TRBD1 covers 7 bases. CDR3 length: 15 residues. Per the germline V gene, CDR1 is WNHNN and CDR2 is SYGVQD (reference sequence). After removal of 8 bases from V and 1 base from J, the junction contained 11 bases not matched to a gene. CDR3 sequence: CASRRDSTTSYEQYF. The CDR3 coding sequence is TGCGCCAGCCGCCGGGACAGCACTACATCCTACGAGCAGTACTTC.

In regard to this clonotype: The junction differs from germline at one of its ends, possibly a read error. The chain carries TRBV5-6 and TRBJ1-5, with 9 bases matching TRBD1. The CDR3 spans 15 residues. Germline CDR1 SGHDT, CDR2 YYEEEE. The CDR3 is CVSSLGQGTYQPQHF. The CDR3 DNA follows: TGTGTCAGCAGCTTGGGACAGGGAACATATCAGCCCCAGCATTTT.

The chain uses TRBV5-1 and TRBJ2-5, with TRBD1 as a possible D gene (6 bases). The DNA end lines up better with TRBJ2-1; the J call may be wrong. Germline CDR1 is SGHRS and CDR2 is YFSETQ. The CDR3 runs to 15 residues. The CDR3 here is CASSLVGRDIDEQFF. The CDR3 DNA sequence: TGCGCCAGCAGCTTAGTCGGTAGGGACATCGATGAGCAGTTCTTC.

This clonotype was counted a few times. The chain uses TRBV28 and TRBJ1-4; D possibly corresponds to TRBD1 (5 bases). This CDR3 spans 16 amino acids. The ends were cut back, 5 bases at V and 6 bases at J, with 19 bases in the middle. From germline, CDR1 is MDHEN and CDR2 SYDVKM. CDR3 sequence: CASSTRQSGPDEKLFF. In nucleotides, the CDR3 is TGTGCCAGCAGTACGAGACAGTCAGGGCCTGATGAAAAACTGTTTTTT.

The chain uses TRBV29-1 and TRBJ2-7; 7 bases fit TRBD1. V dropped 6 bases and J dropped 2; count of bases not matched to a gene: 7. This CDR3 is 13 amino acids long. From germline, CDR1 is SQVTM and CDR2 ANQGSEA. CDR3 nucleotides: TGCAGCGTGGCTGGACAGGCCACCTACGAGCAGTACTTC. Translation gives CSVAGQATYEQYF.

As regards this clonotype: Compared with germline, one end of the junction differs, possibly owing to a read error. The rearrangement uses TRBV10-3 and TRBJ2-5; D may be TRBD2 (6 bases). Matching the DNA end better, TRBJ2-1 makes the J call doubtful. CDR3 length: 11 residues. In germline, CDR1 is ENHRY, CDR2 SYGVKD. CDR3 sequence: CVISERDWQFF. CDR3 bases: TGTGTCATCAGTGAGAGGGACTGGCAGTTCTTC.

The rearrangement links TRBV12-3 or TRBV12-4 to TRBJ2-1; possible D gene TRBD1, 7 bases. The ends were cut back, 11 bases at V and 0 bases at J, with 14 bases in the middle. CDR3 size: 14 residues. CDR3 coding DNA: TGTGCCGGCGGGACAGAAGGCTCCTACAATGAGCAGTTCTTC. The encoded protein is CAGGTEGSYNEQFF.

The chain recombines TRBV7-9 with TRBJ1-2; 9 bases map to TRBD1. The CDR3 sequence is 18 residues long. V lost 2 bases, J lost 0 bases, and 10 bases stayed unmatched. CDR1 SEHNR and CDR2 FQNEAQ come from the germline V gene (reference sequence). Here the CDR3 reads CASSLLTLRDRANYGYTF. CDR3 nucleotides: TGTGCCAGCAGCTTACTTACGCTGAGGGACAGGGCTAACTATGGCTACACCTTC.

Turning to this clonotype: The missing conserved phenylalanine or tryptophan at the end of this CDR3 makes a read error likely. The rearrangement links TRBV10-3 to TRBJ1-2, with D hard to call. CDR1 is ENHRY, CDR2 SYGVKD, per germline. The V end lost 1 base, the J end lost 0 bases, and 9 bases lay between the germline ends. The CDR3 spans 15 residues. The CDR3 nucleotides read TGTGCCATCAGTGAGTTGAGGGAAGCTAACTATGGCTACACCATC. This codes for CAISELREANYGYTI.

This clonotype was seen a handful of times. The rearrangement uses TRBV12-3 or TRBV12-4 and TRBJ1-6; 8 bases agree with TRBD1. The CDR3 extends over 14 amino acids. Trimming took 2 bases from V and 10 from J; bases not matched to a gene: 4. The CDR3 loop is CASSLQGAISPLHF. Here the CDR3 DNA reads TGTGCCAGCAGTTTACAGGGGGCTATCTCACCCCTCCACTTT.

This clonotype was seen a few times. The CDR3 is CASSQDPGYYGYTF. CDR3 DNA: TGTGCCAGCAGCCAAGACCCAGGTTACTATGGCTACACCTTC. The V call is TRBV3-1, the J call TRBJ1-2; D ambiguous. Per germline, CDR1 LGHDT and CDR2 YNNKEL (reference sequence). The CDR3 is 14 residues long. V was shortened by 0 bases and J by 3 bases, with 8 bases between the two germline ends.

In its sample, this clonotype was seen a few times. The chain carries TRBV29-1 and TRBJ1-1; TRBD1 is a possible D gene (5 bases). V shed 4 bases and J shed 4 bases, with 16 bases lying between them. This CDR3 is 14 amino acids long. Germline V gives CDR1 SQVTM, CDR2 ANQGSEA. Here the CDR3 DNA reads TGCAGCGTTGGAAGGGCAGGGCGCGTCACTGAAGCTTTCTTT. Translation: CSVGRAGRVTEAFF.

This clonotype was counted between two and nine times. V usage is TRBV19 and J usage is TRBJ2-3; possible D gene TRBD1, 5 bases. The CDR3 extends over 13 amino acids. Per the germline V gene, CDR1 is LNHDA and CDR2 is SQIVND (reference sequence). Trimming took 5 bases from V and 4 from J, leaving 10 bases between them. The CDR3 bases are TGTGCCAGTAGTGTGACAGTTTCAGATACGCAGTATTTT. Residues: CASSVTVSDTQYF. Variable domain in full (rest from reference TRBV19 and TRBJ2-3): DGGITQSPKYLFRKEGQNVTLSCEQNLNHDAMYWYRQDPGQGLRLIYYSQIVNDFQKGDIAEGYSVSREKKESFPLTVTSAQKNPTAFYLCASSVTVSDTQYFGPGTRLTVL.

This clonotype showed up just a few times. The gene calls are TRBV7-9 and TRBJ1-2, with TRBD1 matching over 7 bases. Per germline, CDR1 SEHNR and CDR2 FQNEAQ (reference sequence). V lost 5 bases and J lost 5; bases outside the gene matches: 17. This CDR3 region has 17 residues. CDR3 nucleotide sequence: TGTGCCAGCAGCCTTCACAGGGGCCCTTTGGGGAGGTATGGCTACACCTTC. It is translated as CASSLHRGPLGRYGYTF.

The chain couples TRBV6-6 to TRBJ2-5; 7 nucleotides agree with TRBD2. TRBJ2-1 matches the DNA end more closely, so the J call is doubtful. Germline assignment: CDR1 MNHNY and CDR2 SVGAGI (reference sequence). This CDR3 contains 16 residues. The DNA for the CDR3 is TGTGCCAGCAGTTACTCCAGGGATACCGGGGGGAATGAGCAGTTCTTC. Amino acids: CASSYSRDTGGNEQFF.

The CDR3 here is CASSEPKQGLVGSPLHF. Written as DNA, the CDR3 is TGTGCCAGCAGTGAACCTAAACAGGGGTTAGTAGGATCACCCCTCCACTTT. The V and J genes are TRBV2 and TRBJ1-6; 7 positions match TRBD1. V shed 2 bases and J 10 bases; nucleotides not matched to a gene: 14. The CDR3 has 17 residues. CDR1 and CDR2 from the germline V gene are SNHLY and FYNNEI.

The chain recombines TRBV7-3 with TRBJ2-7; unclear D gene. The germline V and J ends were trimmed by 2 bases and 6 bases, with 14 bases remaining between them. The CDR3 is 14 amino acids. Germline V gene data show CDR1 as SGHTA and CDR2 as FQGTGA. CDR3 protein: CASSLELDYCEQYF. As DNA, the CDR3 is TGTGCCAGCAGCTTAGAACTCGATTACTGCGAGCAGTACTTC.